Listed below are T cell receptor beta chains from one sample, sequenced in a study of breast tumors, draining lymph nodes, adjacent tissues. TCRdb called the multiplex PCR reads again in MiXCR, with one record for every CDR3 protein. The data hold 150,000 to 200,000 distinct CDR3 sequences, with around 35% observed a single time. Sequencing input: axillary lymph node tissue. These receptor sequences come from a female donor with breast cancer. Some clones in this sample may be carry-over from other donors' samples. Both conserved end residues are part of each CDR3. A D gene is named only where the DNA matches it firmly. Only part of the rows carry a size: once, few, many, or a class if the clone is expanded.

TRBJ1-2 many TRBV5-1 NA TGCGCCAGCAGCTTGGGGCAGGGTAACCTGGGCTACACCTTC CASSLGQGNLGYTF
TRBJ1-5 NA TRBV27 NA TGTGCCAGCAGTTCCCGTGTCGGGGGCCCCCAGCATTTT CASSSRVGGPQHF
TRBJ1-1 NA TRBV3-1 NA TGTGCCAGCAGCCAATATGGGTCAGGGGCTTTCTTT CASSQYGSGAFF
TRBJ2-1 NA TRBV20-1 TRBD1 TGCAGTGCTAGGTCAGGGGGAAGCTCCTACAATGAGCAGTTCTTC CSARSGGSSYNEQFF
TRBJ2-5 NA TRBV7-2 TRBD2 TGTGCCAGCAGCAAGGCCCTCGGGACTAGCTATGGGCAAGAGACCCAGTACTTC CASSKALGTSYGQETQYF
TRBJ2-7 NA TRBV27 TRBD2 TGTGCCAGCAGGCGCGAGCGGGGGACCGGGGGGGAGCGGTACTTC CASRRERGTGGERYF
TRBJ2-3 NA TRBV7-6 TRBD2 TGTGCTCCTGGGTGGATTAGCGGGGACACAGATACGCAGTATTTT CAPGWISGDTDTQYF
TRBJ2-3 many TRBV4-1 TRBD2 TGCGCCAGCAGCCAAGAAGCTCTAGCGGGGCCTCGGGGAGATACGCAGTATTTT CASSQEALAGPRGDTQYF
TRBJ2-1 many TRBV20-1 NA TGCAGTGCTCCCCAACGGGGGTCGAGCTCCTACAATGAGCAGTTCTTC CSAPQRGSSSYNEQFF
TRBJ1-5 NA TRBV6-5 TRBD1 TGTGCCAGCAGCCCCGACAGGGGCTCTCAGCCCCAGCATTTT CASSPDRGSQPQHF
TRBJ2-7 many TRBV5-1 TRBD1 TGCGCCAGCAGCTTGGAGGGACAGGGTCAGAGCGAGCAGTACTTC CASSLEGQGQSEQYF
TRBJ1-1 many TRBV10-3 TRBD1 TGTGCCATCAGTGATAATCGGGACAGGTTGAACACTGAAGCTTTCTTT CAISDNRDRLNTEAFF
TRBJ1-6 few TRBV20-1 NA TGCAGTGTCCAGAGCGCCTTTTCACCCCTCCACTTT CSVQSAFSPLHF
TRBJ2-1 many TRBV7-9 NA TGTGCCAGCAGTATAGACTACAATGAGCAGTTCTTC CASSIDYNEQFF
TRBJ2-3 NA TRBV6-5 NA TGTGCCAGCAGTTACTCCTGGACGGGGGGCTCAGATACGCAGTATTTT CASSYSWTGGSDTQYF
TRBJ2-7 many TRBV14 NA TGTGCCAGCAGCCAAGATTGGTTCCCGGGCGAGCAGTACTTC CASSQDWFPGEQYF
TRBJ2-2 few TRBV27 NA TGTGCCCGCAGTTTCCTCACACGTGGCACCGGGGAGCTGTTTTTT CARSFLTRGTGELFF
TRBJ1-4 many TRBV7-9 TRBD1 TGTGCCAGCCAAGGGACAGGGGGCAACCTCGGTGAAAAACTGTTTTTT CASQGTGGNLGEKLFF
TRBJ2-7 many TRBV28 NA TGTGCCAGCACGGGGGCGCGGTACGAGCAGTACTTC CASTGARYEQYF
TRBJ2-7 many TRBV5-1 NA TGCGCCAGCACTCCCGGGGGCAGCTCCTACGAGCAGTACTTC CASTPGGSSYEQYF
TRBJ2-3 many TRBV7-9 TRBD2 TGTGCCAGCAGCCTGCCTGGGACTAGCGCACAGTATTTT CASSLPGTSAQYF
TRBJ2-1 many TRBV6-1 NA TGTGCCAGCATGGCAGCAGGGGGGTCCCCCTCCTACAATGAGCAGTTCTTC CASMAAGGSPSYNEQFF
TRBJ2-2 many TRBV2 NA TGTGCCAGCAGTTACCTAGAGAACACCGGGGAGCTGTTTTTT CASSYLENTGELFF
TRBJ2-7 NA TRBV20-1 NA TGCAGTGCTAGAGGAAAAGCTGACGAGCAGTACTTC CSARGKADEQYF
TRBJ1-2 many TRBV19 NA TGTGCCAGTAGTATTCTCGCGGGAGGTCACTATGGCTACACCTTC CASSILAGGHYGYTF
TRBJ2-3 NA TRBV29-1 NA TGCAGCATCCTCTGGGTGTCGCAGTATTTT CSILWVSQYF
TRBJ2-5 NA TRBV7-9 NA TGTGCCAGCAGCTTAGAGGAGAAGACCCAGTACTTC CASSLEEKTQYF
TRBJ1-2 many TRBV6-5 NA TGTGCCAGCAGTTACGTGGTTACAGGGCCTTCTGGCTACACCTTC CASSYVVTGPSGYTF
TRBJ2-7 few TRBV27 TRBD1 TGTGCCAGCAGTCCCCGGGGACAGGGGGCGGGGTCCTACGAGCAGTACTTC CASSPRGQGAGSYEQYF
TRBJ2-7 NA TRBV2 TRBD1 TGTGCCAGCTACCGGGACAGTGCTTATGGAGCCTACGAGCAGTACTTC CASYRDSAYGAYEQYF
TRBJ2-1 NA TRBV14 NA TGTGCCAGTGACCCAGGGTCGCTCCCAAATGAGCAGTTCTTC CASDPGSLPNEQFF
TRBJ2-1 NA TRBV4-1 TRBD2 TGCGCCAGCAGCCAAGATTTGGCTAGCGGGACCAACACCAATGAGCAGTTCTTC CASSQDLASGTNTNEQFF
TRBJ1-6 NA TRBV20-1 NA TGCGGTGCCCCAAGGGGGGAGATTGATTCTCCCCTCCACTTT CGAPRGEIDSPLHF
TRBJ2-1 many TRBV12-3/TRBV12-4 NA TGTGCCAGCAGTTTAATGCCAGAGCAGTTCTTC CASSLMPEQFF
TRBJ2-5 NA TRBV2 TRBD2 TGTGCCAGCAGGGGGGGACTAGCGGGAGAAGGCGAGACCCAGTACTTC CASRGGLAGEGETQYF
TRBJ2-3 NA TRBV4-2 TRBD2 TGTGCCAGCAGCCAAGGGGGACTAGCGGGGGCAGATACGCAGTATTTT CASSQGGLAGADTQYF
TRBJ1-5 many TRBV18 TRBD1 TGTGCCAGCTCACCACGGACAGGGCGAAATCAGCCCCAGCATTTT CASSPRTGRNQPQHF
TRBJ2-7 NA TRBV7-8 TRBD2 TGTGCCAGCAGCTTTTCTTCGATAGCGGGTAACGACGAGCAGTACTTC CASSFSSIAGNDEQYF
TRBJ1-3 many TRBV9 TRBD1 TGTGCCAGCAGCGACCCCGGGACAGGGGGGTCTGGAAACACCATATATTTT CASSDPGTGGSGNTIYF
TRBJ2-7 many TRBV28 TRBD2 TGTGCCAGCAGACCTACTAGCGGTCCTTCCTACGAGCAGTACTTC CASRPTSGPSYEQYF
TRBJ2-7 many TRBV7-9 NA TGTGCCAGCAGCCTGCCGACAGTCTCCTACGAGCAGTACTTC CASSLPTVSYEQYF
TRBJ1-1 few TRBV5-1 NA TGCGCCAGCAGCCCGGCCCTGGACGGAACATCTGAAGCTTTCTTT CASSPALDGTSEAFF
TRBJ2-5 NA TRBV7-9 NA TGTGCCAGCAGCCAACAGGGTCAAGAGACCCAGTATTTC CASSQQGQETQYF
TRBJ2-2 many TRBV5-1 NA TGCGCCAGCAGATTCGCCGGTAACACCGGGGAGCTGTTTTTT CASRFAGNTGELFF
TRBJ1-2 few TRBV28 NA TGTGCCAGCAGTTCCGATCTTGGAAGGGGCGGCTATGGCTACACCTTC CASSSDLGRGGYGYTF
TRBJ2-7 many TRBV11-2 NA TGTGCCAGCAGCTTAGTGGCGGGATTCCCTTCCTACGAGCAGTACTTC CASSLVAGFPSYEQYF
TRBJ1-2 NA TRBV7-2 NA NA CASSLAQGMYEQYFGPGGSGYTF
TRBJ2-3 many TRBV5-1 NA TGCGCCAGCAGCTTGACAGGACAGTTCGATACGCAGTATTTT CASSLTGQFDTQYF
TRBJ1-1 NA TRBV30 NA TGTGTCTGGAGTTTGGAGCGTAACGAAGCTTTCTTT CVWSLERNEAFF
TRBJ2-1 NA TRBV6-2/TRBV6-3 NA TGTGCCAGCAGTTACACAGGGCGCAATGAGCAGTTCTTC CASSYTGRNEQFF
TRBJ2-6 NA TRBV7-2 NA TGTGCCAGCAGCGCCCAGGGTCCTGGGGCCAACGTCCTGACTTTC CASSAQGPGANVLTF